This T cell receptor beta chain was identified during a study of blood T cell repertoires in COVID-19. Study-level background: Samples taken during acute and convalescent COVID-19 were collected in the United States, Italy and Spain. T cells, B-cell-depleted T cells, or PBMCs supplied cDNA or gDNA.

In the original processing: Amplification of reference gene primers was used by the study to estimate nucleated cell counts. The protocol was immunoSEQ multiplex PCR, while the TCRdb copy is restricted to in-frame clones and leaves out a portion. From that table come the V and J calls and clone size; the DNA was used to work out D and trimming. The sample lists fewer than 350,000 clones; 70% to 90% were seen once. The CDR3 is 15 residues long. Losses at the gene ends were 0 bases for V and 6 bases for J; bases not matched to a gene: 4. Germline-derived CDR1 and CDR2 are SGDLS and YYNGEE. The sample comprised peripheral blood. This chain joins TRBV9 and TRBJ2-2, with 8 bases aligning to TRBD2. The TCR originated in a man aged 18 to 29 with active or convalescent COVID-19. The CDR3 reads CASSVASGGAGELFF. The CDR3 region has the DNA TGTGCCAGCAGCGTAGCCAGCGGGGGCGCCGGGGAGCTGTTTTTT.